Listed below are T cell receptor beta chains from one sample, sequenced in a study of OX40 agonist ivuxolimab in advanced cancers. Sequencing used immunoSEQ multiplex PCR; TCRdb keeps in-frame clones, though not all of them. Seen here are approximately 60,000 clones, approximately 80% observed once, and the top ten hold roughly 6%. This material consisted of CD4+ or CD8+ T cells sorted from blood, taken in a trial of the OX40 agonist ivuxolimab. Receptor source: an adult with an advanced solid tumor such as melanoma, head and neck, liver or kidney cancer. CDR3s leave out the opening cysteine and the closing phenylalanine or tryptophan.

V gene,CDR3 protein
TRBV6-6,ASKKMGGTEAF
TRBV7-9,ASRPTGGINTEAF
TRBV7-8,ASSLARTSGSSYEQY
TRBV7-8,ASSSWTGGTGELF
TRBV28,ASSTEGMNTEAF
TRBV5-1,ASSLGTDPNYGYT
TRBV5-1,ASSRGQGAATEAF
TRBV18,TSSLIEETQY
TRBV6-6,ASSGLAGYNEQF
TRBV5-1,ASSWVGRENTGELF
TRBV19,ASSIGTGRLDQPQH
TRBV27,ASSPGARETQY
TRBV5-4,ASSPTGGYEVAF
TRBV4-1,ASSQVPARGLNQPQH
TRBV6-5,ATTDPNTEAF
TRBV6-1,ASSEAYGVRTNEKLF
TRBV2,ASTIRRGADDEQY
TRBV19,ASSDRTGYEQY
TRBV7-9,ASSPGGRSNQPQH
TRBV6-6,ASGGFTDTQY
TRBV5-4,ASSPSGPNTGELF
TRBV2,ASRNDRGNQPQH
TRBV7-2,ASSPDRGRGGYT
TRBV6-4,ASSESRGPNSPLH
TRBV6-1,ASSLMGLSNYGYT
TRBV21-1,ASSKVGGGMNTEAF
TRBV9,ASSEGGQGQQY